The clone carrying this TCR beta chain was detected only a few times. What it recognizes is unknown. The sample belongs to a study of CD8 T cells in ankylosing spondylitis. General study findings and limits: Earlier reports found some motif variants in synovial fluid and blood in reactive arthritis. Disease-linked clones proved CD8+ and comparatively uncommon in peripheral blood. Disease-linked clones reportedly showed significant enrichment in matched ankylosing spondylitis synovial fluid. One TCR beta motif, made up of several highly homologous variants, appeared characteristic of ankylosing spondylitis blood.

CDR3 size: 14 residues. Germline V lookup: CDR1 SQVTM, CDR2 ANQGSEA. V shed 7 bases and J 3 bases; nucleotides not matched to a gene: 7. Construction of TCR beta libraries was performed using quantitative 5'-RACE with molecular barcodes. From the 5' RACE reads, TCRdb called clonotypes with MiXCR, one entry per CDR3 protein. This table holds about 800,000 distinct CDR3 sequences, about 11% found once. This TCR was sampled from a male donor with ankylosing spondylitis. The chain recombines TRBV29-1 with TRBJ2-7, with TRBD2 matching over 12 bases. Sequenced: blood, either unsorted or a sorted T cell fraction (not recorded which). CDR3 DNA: TGCAGCGCGTTGACTAGCGGGGGAATCTACGAGCAGTACTTC. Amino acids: CSALTSGGIYEQYF.